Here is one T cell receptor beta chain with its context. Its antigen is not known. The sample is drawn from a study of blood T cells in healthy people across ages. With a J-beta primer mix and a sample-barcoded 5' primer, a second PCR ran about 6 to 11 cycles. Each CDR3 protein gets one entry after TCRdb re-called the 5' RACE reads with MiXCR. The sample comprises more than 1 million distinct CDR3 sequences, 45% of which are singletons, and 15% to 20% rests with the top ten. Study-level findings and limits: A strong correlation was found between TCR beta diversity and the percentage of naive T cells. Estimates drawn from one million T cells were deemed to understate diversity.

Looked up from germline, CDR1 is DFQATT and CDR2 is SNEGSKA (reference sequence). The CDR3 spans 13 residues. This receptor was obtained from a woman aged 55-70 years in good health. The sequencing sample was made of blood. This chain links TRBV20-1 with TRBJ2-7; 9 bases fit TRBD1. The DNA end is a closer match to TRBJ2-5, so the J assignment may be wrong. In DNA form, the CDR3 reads TGCAGTGCTAGGACAGGGGGGGTCCGGACCCAGTACTTC. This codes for CSARTGGVRTQYF.